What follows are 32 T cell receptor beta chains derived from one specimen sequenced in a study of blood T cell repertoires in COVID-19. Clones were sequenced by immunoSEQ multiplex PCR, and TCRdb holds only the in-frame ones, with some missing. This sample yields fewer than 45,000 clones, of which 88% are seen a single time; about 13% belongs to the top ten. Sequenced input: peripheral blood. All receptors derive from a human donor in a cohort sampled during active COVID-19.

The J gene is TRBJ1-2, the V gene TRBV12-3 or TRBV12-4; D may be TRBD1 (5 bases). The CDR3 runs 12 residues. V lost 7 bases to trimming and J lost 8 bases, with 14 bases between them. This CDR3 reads CASTRGGGGYTF. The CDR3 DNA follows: TGTGCCAGCACCCGCGGTGGGGGGGGCTACACCTTC.

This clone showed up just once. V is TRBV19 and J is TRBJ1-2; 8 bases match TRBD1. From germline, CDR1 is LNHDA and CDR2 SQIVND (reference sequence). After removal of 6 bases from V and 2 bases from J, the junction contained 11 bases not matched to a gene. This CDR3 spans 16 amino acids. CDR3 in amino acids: CASSQGTGSRNYGYTF. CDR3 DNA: TGTGCCAGTAGCCAAGGGACAGGCAGTAGGAACTATGGCTACACCTTC.

The CDR3 reads CAWTRSGGKNIQYF. The DNA for the CDR3 is TGTGCCTGGACTCGCAGTGGAGGCAAAAACATTCAGTACTTC. The V and J genes are TRBV30 and TRBJ2-4; the D gene is possibly TRBD2 (5 bases). Trimming pared 4 bases from V and 3 bases from J, leaving 13 bases between. This CDR3 spans 14 amino acids. Germline CDR1 is GTSNPN and CDR2 is SVGIG (reference sequence).

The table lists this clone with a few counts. As DNA, the CDR3 is TGCGCCAGCAGCCCCGGTGAGGAAAATTCACCCCTCCACTTT. Translation: CASSPGEENSPLHF. The genes are TRBV5-1 and TRBJ1-6; D not certain. CDR3 length equals 14 residues. Trimming took off 4 bases at V and 7 bases at J, with 12 bases between the two ends. Germline CDR1 is SGHRS and CDR2 is YFSETQ.

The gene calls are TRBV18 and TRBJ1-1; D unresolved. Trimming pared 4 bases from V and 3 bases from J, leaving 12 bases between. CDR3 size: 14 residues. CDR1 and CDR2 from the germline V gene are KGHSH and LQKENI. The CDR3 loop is CASSRLPGYTEAFF. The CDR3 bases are TGTGCCAGCTCACGCCTTCCGGGATACACTGAAGCTTTCTTT.

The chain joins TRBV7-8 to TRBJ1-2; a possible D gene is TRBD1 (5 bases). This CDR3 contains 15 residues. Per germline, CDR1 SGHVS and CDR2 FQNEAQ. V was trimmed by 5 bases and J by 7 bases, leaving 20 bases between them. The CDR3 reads CASSLITGVVGGYTF. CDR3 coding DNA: TGTGCCAGCAGCCTCATAACGGGGGTTGTCGGTGGCTACACCTTC.

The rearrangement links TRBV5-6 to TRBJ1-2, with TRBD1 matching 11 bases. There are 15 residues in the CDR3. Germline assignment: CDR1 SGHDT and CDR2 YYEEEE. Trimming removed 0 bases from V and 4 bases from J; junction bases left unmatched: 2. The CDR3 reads CASSLGTGGVYGYTF. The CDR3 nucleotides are TGTGCCAGCAGCTTGGGGACAGGGGGCGTCTATGGCTACACCTTC.

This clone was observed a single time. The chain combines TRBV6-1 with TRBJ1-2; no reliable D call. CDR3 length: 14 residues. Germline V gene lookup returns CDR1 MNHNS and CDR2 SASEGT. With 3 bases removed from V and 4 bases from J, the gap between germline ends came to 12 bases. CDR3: CASSDPGLGYGYTF. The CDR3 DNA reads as TGTGCCAGCAGTGATCCTGGGCTCGGCTATGGCTACACCTTC.

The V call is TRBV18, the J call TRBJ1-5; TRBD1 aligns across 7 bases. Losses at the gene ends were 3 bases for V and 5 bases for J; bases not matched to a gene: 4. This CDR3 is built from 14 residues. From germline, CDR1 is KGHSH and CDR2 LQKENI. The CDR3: CASSPAQGDQPQHF. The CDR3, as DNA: TGTGCCAGCTCACCGGCCCAGGGGGATCAGCCCCAGCATTTT. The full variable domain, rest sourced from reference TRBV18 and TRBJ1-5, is NAGVMQNPRHLVRRRGQEARLRCSPMKGHSHVYWYRQLPEEGLKFMVYLQKENIIDESGMPKERFSAEFPKEGPSILRIQQVVRGDSAAYFCASSPAQGDQPQHFGDGTRLSIL.

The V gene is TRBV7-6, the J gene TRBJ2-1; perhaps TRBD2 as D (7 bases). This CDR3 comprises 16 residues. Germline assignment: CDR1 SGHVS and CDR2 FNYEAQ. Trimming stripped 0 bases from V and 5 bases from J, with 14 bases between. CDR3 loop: CASSLAGAGAHNEQFF. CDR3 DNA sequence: TGTGCCAGCAGCTTAGCGGGTGCGGGGGCCCACAATGAGCAGTTCTTC. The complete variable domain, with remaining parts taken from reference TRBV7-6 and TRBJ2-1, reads GAGVSQSPRYKVTKRGQDVALRCDPISGHVSLYWYRQALGQGPEFLTYFNYEAQQDKSGLPNDRFSAERPEGSISTLTIQRTEQRDSAMYRCASSLAGAGAHNEQFFGPGTRLTVL.

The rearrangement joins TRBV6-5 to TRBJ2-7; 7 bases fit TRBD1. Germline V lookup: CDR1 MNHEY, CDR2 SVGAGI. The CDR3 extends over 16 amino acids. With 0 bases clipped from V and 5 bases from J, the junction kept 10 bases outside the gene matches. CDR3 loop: CASSYSYDRDPDEQYF. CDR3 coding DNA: TGTGCCAGCAGTTACTCGTACGACAGGGATCCCGACGAGCAGTACTTC.

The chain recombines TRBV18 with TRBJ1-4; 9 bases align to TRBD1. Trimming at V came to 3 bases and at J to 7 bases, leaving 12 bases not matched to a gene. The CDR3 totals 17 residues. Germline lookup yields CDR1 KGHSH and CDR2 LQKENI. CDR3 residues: CASSPVPGQGRAEKLFF. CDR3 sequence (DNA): TGTGCCAGCTCACCCGTCCCGGGACAGGGAAGGGCTGAAAAACTGTTTTTT.

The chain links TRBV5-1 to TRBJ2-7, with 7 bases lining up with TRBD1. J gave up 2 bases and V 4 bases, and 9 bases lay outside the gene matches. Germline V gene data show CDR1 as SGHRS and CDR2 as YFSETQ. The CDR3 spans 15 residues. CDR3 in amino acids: CASSVSTGSTYEQYF. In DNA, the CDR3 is TGCGCCAGCAGCGTATCGACAGGGTCCACCTACGAGCAGTACTTC.

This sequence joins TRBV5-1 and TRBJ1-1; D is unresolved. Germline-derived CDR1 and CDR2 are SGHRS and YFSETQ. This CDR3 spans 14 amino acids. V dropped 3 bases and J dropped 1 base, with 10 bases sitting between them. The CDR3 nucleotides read TGCGCCAGCAGCTCGGCGACAACGAACACTGAAGCTTTCTTT. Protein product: CASSSATTNTEAFF.

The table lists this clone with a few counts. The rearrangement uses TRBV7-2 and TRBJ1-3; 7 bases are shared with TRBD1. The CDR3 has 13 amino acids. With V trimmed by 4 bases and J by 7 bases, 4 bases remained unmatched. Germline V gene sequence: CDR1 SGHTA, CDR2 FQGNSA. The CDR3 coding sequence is TGTGCCAGCAGCTCCACACAGGGGAACACCATATATTTT. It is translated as CASSSTQGNTIYF. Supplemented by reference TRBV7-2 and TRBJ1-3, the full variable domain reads GAGVSQSPSNKVTEKGKDVELRCDPISGHTALYWYRQSLGQGLEFLIYFQGNSAPDKSGLPSDRFSAERTGGSVSTLTIQRTQQEDSAVYLCASSSTQGNTIYFGEGSWLTVV.

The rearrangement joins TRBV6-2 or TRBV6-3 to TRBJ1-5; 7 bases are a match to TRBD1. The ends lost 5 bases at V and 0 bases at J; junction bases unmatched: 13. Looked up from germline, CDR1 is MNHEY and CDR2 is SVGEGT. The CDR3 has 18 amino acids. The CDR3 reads CASSPRGTLLFSNQPQHF. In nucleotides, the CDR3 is TGTGCCAGCAGTCCCAGGGGGACACTCCTATTTAGCAATCAGCCCCAGCATTTT.

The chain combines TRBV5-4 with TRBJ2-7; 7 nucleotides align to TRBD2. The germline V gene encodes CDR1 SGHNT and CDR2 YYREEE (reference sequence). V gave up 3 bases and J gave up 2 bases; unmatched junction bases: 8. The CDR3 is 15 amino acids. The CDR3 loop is CASSSQRGGAYEQYF. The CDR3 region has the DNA TGTGCCAGCAGCTCCCAGCGGGGAGGCGCCTACGAGCAGTACTTC.

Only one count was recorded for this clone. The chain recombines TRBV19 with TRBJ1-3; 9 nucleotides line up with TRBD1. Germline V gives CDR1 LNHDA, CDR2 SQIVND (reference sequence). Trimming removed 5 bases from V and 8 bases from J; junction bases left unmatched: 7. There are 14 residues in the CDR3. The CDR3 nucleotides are TGTGCCAGTAGTCTCGGACAGGGGATTGACACCATATATTTT. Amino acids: CASSLGQGIDTIYF.

The CDR3 loop is CASRRGSEFFNEQFF. In nucleotides, the CDR3 is TGTGCCAGCAGGCGGGGGTCCGAGTTTTTTAATGAGCAGTTCTTC. The rearrangement joins TRBV7-2 to TRBJ2-1; 7 positions agree with TRBD2. The CDR3 is 15 amino acids. The germline CDR1 and CDR2 sequences are SGHTA and FQGNSA. V lost 6 bases and J lost 7; bases outside the gene matches: 12.

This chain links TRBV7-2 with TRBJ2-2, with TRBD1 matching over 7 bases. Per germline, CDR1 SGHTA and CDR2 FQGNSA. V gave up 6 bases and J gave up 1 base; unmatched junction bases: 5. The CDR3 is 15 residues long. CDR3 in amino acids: CASRRTGKNTGELFF. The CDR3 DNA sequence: TGTGCCAGCAGAAGGACAGGCAAGAACACCGGGGAGCTGTTTTTT.

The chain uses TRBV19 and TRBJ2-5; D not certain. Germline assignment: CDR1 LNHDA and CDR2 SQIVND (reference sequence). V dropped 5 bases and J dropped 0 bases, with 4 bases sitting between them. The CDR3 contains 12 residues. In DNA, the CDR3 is TGTGCCAGTAGTGTCTACCAAGAGACCCAGTACTTC. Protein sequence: CASSVYQETQYF.

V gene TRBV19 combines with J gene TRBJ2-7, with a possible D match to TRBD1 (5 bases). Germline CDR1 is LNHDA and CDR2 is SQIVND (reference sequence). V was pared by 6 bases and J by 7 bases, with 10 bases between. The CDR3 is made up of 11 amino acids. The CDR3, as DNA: TGTGCCAGTAGCTCAGGGTATGAGCAGTACTTC. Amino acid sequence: CASSSGYEQYF. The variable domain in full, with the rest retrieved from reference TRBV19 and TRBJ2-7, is DGGITQSPKYLFRKEGQNVTLSCEQNLNHDAMYWYRQDPGQGLRLIYYSQIVNDFQKGDIAEGYSVSREKKESFPLTVTSAQKNPTAFYLCASSSGYEQYFGPGTRLTVT.

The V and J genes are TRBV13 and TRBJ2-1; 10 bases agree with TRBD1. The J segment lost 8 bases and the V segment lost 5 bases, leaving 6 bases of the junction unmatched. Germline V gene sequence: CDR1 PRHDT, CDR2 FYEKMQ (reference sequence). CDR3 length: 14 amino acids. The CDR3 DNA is TGTGCCAGCAGCCCCGGGACAGGGGTCCATGAGCAGTTCTTC. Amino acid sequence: CASSPGTGVHEQFF.

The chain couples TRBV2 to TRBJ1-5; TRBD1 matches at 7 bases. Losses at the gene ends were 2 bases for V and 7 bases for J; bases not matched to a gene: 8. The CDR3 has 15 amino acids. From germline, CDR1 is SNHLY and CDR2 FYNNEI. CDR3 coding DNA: TGTGCCAGCAGTGAACAAGGGCAGGGGGGACAGCCCCAGCATTTT. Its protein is CASSEQGQGGQPQHF.

The CDR3 bases are TGTGCCAGCAGCTTGCTAGCGGGGAACCAAGAGACCCAGTACTTC. Encoded protein: CASSLLAGNQETQYF. The chain has TRBV5-4 and TRBJ2-5; 9 bases align to TRBD2. V was pared by 1 base and J by 0 bases, with 1 base of the junction left unmatched. The CDR3 contains 15 residues. Germline V gene lookup returns CDR1 SGHNT and CDR2 YYREEE (reference sequence).

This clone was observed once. As DNA, the CDR3 is TGTGCCAGCAGCTTAAGGGGTAACTACAATGAGCAGTTCTTC. Protein: CASSLRGNYNEQFF. This chain links TRBV7-2 with TRBJ2-1; TRBD1 is a possible D gene (5 bases). V was clipped by 2 bases and J by 3 bases, with 8 bases between them. CDR1 and CDR2 (germline): SGHTA, FQGNSA. The CDR3 contains 14 residues.

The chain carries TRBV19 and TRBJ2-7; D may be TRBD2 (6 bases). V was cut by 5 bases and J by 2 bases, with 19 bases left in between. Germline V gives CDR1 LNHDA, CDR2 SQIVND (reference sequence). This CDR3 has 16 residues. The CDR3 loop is CASSLGSLGGTYEQYF. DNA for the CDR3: TGTGCCAGTAGTCTAGGATCCCTCGGGGGAACCTACGAGCAGTACTTC.

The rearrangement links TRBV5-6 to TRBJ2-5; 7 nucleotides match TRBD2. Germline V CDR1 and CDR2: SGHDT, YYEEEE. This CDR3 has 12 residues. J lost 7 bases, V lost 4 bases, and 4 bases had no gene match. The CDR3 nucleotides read TGTGCCAGCAGCCCCCCGGGGGGGACCCAGTACTTC. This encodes CASSPPGGTQYF.

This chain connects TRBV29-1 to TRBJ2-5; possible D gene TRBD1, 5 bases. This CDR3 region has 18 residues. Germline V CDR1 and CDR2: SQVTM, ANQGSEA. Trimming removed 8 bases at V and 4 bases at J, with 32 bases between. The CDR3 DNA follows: TGCAGCTCAATTAAGGCCATTTTTACAGGTTGGGCAGGAGAGACCCAGTACTTC. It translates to CSSIKAIFTGWAGETQYF.

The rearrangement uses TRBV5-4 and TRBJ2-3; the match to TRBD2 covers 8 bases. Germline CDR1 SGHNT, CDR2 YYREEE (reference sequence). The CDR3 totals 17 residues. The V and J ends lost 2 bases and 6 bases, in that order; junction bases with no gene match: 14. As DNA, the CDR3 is TGTGCCAGCAGCTTCCCAAGCGGGGGATCTTTTAAGGATACGCAGTATTTT. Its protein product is CASSFPSGGSFKDTQYF.

The CDR3 nucleotides are TGTGCCAGCAGTGAAGGGGGCAGTCCTAGGGGCTACACCTTC. This sequence encodes CASSEGGSPRGYTF. The chain uses TRBV6-1 and TRBJ1-2, with D possibly being TRBD1 (5 bases). Germline V gene sequence: CDR1 MNHNS, CDR2 SASEGT. Trimming took off 1 base at V and 8 bases at J, with 14 bases between the two ends. The length of the CDR3 is 14 residues.

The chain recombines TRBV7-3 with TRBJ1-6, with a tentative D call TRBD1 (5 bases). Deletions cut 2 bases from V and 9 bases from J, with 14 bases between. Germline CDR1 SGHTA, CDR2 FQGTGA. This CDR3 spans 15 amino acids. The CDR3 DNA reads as TGTGCCAGCAGCTTATCCCCTCAGGGTACTTCACCCCTCCACTTT. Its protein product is CASSLSPQGTSPLHF.